Presented here are 2 T cell receptor beta chains from one specimen sequenced in a study of blood T cell repertoires in COVID-19. TCRdb's copy holds only in-frame clones and misses some; the assay was immunoSEQ multiplex PCR. The sample records about 170,000 clones, 80% to 95% being singletons. The sequencing sample was made of peripheral blood. The receptors originated from a young man with COVID-19, enrolled during active disease.

The chain couples TRBV2 to TRBJ1-6; 9 positions agree with TRBD1. The J segment lost 6 bases and the V segment lost 8 bases, leaving 5 bases of the junction unmatched. Germline lookup yields CDR1 SNHLY and CDR2 FYNNEI. The CDR3 has 14 amino acids. CDR3 protein: CASVPGQGNSPLHF. CDR3 bases: TGTGCCAGCGTACCGGGACAGGGTAATTCACCCCTCCACTTT.

CDR3: CASSYEASGRTRYNEQFF. CDR3 sequence (DNA): TGTGCCAGCAGTTACGAGGCTAGCGGGAGAACGAGGTACAATGAGCAGTTCTTC. The chain uses TRBV6-2 or TRBV6-3 and TRBJ2-1, with TRBD2 matching over 10 bases. Germline CDR1 MNHEY, CDR2 SVGEGT. There are 18 residues in the CDR3. Germline trimming cut 2 bases from V and 4 bases from J; bases unmatched to any gene: 11.